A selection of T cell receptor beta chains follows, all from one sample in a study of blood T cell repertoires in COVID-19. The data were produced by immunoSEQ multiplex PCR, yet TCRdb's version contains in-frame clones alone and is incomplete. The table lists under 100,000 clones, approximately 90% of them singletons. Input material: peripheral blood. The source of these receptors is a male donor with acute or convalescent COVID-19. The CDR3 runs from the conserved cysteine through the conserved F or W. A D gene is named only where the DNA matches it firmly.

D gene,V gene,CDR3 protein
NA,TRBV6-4,CASSQNQGSYGYTF
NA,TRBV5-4,CASSLDSQTSTGELFF
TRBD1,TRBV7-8,CASTMGQGNQPQHF
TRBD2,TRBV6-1,CASSESLAGGDEQFF
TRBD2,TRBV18,CASSPLAGGQETQYF
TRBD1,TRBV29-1,CSVDDRGGGTLLNYGYTF
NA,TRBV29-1,CSAGQSIGHQYF
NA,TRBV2,CASSEGADTQYF
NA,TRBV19,CASSTRQFGSPLHF
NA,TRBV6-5,CASKVLDSSPLHF
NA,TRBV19,CASSLRQANNEKLFF
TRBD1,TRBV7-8,CASSLLVTGAHEQYF
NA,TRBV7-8,CASSPRTITYEQYF
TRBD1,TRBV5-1,CASSPGQGNTEAFF
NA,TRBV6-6,CASTEDTQNTEAFF
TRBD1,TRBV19,CASGQGGTDTQYF
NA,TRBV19,CASSMYSQETQYF
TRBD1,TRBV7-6,CASSLVGGQGGETQYF
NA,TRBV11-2,CASSLDSIMNTEAFF
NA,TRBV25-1,CASSELRGRGDGSYGYTF
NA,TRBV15,CATSKGGNGPQHF
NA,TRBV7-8,CASSLGSAGASPLHF
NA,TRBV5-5,CASTPTELFYTEAFF
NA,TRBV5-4,CASSLEGQGREETQYF
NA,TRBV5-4,CASSTPGVGNTIYF
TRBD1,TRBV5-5,CASSFSSTGEGQPQHF
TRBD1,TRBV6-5,CASAGTGGNQPQHF
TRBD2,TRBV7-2,CASSLESSGGPYEQYF
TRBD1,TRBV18,CASSPGDSVYGYTF
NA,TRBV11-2,CASSLASRADTQYF
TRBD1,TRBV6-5,CASSDTGAPNYGYTF
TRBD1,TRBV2,CASSTTGGGQPQHF
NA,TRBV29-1,CSVGVAGAPYNEQFF